These 14 T cell receptor beta chains originate from one sample sequenced in a study of cytomegalovirus exposure and HLA in healthy donors. The PCR employed 60 Vbeta primers together with 13 Jbeta primers. Repertoires were generated with immunoSEQ multiplex PCR, while TCRdb's copy carries only in-frame clones and drops some. The table records 120,000 to 150,000 clones, 75% to 80% of them present only once. Sequencing was done on a sample of PBMCs. The receptors were gathered from a female donor in good health and CMV-seronegative.

CDR3 DNA: TGTGCCAGCAGGCCAGGGACAGGCTCCTACAATGAGCAGTTCTTC. Protein sequence: CASRPGTGSYNEQFF. V gene TRBV13 combines with J gene TRBJ2-1; 8 nucleotides agree with TRBD1. The CDR3 runs 15 residues. Germline trimming cut 6 bases from V and 0 bases from J; bases unmatched to any gene: 4. CDR1 and CDR2 (germline): PRHDT, FYEKMQ (reference sequence).

The chain joins TRBV2 to TRBJ2-7; 9 nucleotides agree with TRBD1. Trimming cost V 3 bases and J 4 bases; bases outside gene matches: 4. Germline CDR1 is SNHLY and CDR2 is FYNNEI. The CDR3 is made up of 14 amino acids. Here the CDR3 DNA reads TGTGCCAGCAGTGATACCGGGACAGGGTACGAGCAGTACTTC. Translation: CASSDTGTGYEQYF.

V usage is TRBV10-1 and J usage is TRBJ2-7, with 7 bases that match TRBD2. CDR3 length: 14 amino acids. J gave up 5 bases and V 3 bases, and 7 bases lay outside the gene matches. Per germline, CDR1 WNHNN and CDR2 SYGVQD (reference sequence). The CDR3 region has the DNA TGCGCCAGCAGTGATGTATTCGCGGGGGACGAGCAGTACTTC. It is translated as CASSDVFAGDEQYF.

The chain employs TRBV11-3 and TRBJ2-7; the match to TRBD1 covers 8 bases. V shed 5 bases, J shed 5 bases, and the junction held 8 bases outside the gene matches. The CDR3 consists of 14 residues. The germline gives CDR1 SGHNT, CDR2 YENEEA. This CDR3 is CASSTTDRVHEQYF. As DNA, the CDR3 is TGTGCCAGCAGCACCACGGACAGGGTCCACGAGCAGTACTTC.

The rearrangement links TRBV7-2 to TRBJ2-2; TRBD1 agrees at 7 bases. The germline CDR1 and CDR2 sequences are SGHTA and FQGNSA. V shed 5 bases and J 6 bases; nucleotides not matched to a gene: 18. There are 18 residues in the CDR3. The CDR3 here is CASSTHGQVKINAGELFF. CDR3 in DNA: TGTGCCAGCAGCACCCACGGACAGGTCAAAATTAACGCCGGGGAGCTGTTTTTT.

The chain joins TRBV7-9 to TRBJ2-1, with D possibly TRBD1 on 6 matching bases. Trimming cost V 5 bases and J 0 bases, with 8 bases left between them. CDR1 is SEHNR and CDR2 is FQNEAQ in the germline V gene (reference sequence). This CDR3 is 14 amino acids long. For the CDR3, the DNA is TGTGCCAGCAGCAGACAGGTCTCCTACAATGAGCAGTTCTTC. This gives the protein CASSRQVSYNEQFF.

This clone is a singleton in its sample. The V and J genes are TRBV7-8 and TRBJ2-5; the match to TRBD2 covers 14 bases. The germline V gene has CDR1 SGHVS and CDR2 FQNEAQ. CDR3 length equals 17 residues. Trimming took 6 bases from V and 3 from J; bases not matched to a gene: 9. CDR3 sequence reads: CASRLLKTSGGEETQYF. DNA for the CDR3: TGTGCCAGCAGGTTACTCAAGACTAGCGGGGGGGAAGAGACCCAGTACTTC.

The chain joins TRBV7-3 to TRBJ2-1; D is possibly TRBD1 (6 bases). With 0 bases removed from V and 4 bases from J, the gap between germline ends came to 10 bases. Germline V gene lookup returns CDR1 SGHTA and CDR2 FQGTGA. The CDR3 runs to 15 residues. CDR3 nucleotide sequence: TGTGCCAGCAGCTTAACCTCAACAGGGTACAATGAGCAGTTCTTC. It yields the protein CASSLTSTGYNEQFF.

V gene TRBV6-5 combines with J gene TRBJ1-1; D is unclear. Looked up from germline, CDR1 is MNHEY and CDR2 is SVGAGI. The CDR3 covers 16 residues. V lost 1 base to trimming and J lost 5 bases, with 17 bases between them. Here the CDR3 DNA reads TGTGCCAGCAGTTACTGGCATCAGGTCCAGTGGACTGAAGCTTTCTTT. Translation gives CASSYWHQVQWTEAFF.

This sequence joins TRBV6-1 and TRBJ2-1; maybe TRBD2 (5 bases). Trimming took 8 bases from V and 0 from J, leaving 11 bases between them. Germline V gene sequence: CDR1 MNHNS, CDR2 SASEGT. CDR3 size: 14 residues. The CDR3 DNA reads TGTGCCAGCGACACTAGTGTCTCCTACAATGAGCAGTTCTTC. The encoded protein is CASDTSVSYNEQFF.

The chain uses TRBV6-5 and TRBJ2-3; 10 bases map to TRBD1. V was clipped by 7 bases and J by 8 bases; unmatched bases: 12. Germline lookup yields CDR1 MNHEY and CDR2 SVGAGI. CDR3 length: 15 residues. The CDR3 DNA reads TGTGCCAGCACCTCAAGACAGGGGGCGGGGGGTACGCAGTATTTT. It yields the protein CASTSRQGAGGTQYF.

V usage is TRBV19 and J usage is TRBJ2-2; D is undetermined. Trimming cost V 3 bases and J 1 base, with 12 bases left between them. CDR1 LNHDA and CDR2 SQIVND come from the germline V gene (reference sequence). This CDR3 has 16 residues. The CDR3 protein is CASSITRNLNTGELFF. The DNA of the CDR3 is TGTGCCAGTAGTATCACCAGGAATCTGAACACCGGGGAGCTGTTTTTT.

The V and J genes are TRBV28 and TRBJ2-5; TRBD2 aligns across 7 bases. CDR1 and CDR2 from the germline V gene are MDHEN and SYDVKM. J was trimmed by 4 bases and V by 5 bases; bases with no gene match: 16. The CDR3 extends over 17 amino acids. CDR3 protein: CASSQSSSAGRGETQYF. The CDR3 nucleotides read TGTGCCAGCAGTCAAAGCTCTTCTGCGGGGAGGGGAGAGACCCAGTACTTC.

The rearrangement joins TRBV27 to TRBJ2-1, with D maybe TRBD2 (6 bases). The germline gives CDR1 MNHEY, CDR2 SMNVEV (reference sequence). V dropped 5 bases and J dropped 7 bases, with 12 bases sitting between them. The CDR3 runs 13 residues. CDR3 sequence (DNA): TGTGCCAGCAGTCGGAGGGCCGGAAATGAGCAGTTCTTC. It is translated as CASSRRAGNEQFF.